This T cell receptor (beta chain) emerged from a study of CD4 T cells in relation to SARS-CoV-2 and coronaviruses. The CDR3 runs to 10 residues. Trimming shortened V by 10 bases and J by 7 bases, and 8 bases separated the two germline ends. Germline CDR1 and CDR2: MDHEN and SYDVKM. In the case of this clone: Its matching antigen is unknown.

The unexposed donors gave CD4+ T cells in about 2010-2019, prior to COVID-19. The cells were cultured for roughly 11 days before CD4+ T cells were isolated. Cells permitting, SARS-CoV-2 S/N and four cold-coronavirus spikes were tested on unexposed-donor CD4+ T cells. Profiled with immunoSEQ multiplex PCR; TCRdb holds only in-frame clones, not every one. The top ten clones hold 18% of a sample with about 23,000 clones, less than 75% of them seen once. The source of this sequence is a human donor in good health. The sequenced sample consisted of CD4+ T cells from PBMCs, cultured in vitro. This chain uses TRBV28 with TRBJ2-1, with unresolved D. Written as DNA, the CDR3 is TGTGCCACGGTTGGTAATGAGCAGTTCTTC. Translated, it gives CATVGNEQFF. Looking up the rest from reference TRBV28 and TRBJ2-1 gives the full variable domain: DVKVTQSSRYLVKRTGEKVFLECVQDMDHENMFWYRQDPGLGLRLIYFSYDVKMKEKGDIPEGYSVSREKKERFSLILESASTNQTSMYLCATVGNEQFFGPGTRLTVL.